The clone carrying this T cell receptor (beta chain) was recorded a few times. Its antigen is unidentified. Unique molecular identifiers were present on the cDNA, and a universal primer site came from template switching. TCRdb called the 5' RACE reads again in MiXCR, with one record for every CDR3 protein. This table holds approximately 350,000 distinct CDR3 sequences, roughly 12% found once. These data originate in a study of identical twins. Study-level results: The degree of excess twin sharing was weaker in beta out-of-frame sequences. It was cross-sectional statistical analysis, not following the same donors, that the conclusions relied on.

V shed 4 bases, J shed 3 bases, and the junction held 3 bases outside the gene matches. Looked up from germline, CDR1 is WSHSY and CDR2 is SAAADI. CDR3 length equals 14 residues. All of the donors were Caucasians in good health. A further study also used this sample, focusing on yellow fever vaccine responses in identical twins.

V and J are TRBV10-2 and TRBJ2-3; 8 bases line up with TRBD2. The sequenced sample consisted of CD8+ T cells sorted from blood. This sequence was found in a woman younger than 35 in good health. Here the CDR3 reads CASSARGGTDTQYF. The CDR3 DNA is TGCGCCAGCAGTGCTCGGGGGGGAACAGATACGCAGTATTTT.